This T cell receptor beta chain was retrieved from a study of blood T cell repertoires in COVID-19. At the level of the study: Specimens from acute and convalescent COVID-19 originated in the United States, Italy and Spain. The analysed material was cDNA or gDNA that came from T cells, B-cell-depleted T cells, or PBMCs.

Per the original methods: Reference gene primer amplification gave nucleated cell count estimates. Method: immunoSEQ multiplex PCR; TCRdb's copy keeps in-frame clones and lacks some. V and J calls plus clone size are reproduced from that table; the DNA served to infer D and trimming. Among around 180,000 clones listed, about 84% were seen once. Unmatched junction bases numbered 14, after V lost 0 bases and J lost 8 bases. The CDR3 runs to 17 residues. Germline values: CDR1 LGHNA, CDR2 YNFKEQ. The chain couples TRBV4-2 to TRBJ1-2, with 8 bases matching TRBD1. The specimen sequenced was peripheral blood. The clonotype was recovered from a human donor in a cohort sampled during active COVID-19. As DNA, the CDR3 is TGTGCCAGCAGCCAAGATGGACAGGGTTGGCGAGACGGCGGCTACACCTTC. It yields the protein CASSQDGQGWRDGGYTF.